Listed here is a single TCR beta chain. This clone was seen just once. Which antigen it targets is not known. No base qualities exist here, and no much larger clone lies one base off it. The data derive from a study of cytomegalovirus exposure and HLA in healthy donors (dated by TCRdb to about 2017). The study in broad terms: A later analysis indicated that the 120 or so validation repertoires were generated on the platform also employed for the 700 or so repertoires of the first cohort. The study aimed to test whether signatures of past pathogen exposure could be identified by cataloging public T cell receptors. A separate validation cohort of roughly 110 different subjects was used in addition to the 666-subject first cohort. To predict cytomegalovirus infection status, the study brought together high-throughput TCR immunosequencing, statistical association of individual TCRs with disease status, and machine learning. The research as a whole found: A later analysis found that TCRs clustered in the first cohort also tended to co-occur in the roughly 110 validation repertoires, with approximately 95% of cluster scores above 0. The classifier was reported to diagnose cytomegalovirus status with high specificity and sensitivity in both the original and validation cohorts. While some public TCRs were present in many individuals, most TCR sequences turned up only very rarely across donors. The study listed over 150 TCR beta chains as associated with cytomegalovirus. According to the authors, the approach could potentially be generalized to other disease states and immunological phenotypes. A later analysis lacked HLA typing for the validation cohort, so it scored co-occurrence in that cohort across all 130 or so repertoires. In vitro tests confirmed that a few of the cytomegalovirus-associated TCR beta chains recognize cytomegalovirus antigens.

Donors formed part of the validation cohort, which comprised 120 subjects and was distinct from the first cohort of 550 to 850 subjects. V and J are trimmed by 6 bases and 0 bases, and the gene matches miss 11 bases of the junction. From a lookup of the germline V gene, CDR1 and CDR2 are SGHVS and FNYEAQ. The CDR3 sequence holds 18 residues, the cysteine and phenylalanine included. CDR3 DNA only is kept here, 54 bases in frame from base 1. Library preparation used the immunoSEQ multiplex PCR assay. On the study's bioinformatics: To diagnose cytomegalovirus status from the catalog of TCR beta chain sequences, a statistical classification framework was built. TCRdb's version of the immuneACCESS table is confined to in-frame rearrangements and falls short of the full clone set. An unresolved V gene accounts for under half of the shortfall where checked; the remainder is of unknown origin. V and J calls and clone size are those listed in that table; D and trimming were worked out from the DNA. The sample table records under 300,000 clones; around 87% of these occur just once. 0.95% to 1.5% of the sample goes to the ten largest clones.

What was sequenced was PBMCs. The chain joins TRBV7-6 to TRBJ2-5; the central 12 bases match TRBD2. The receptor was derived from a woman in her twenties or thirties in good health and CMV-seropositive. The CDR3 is CASSTSGRFFKYQETQYF. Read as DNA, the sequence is TGTGCCAGCAGTACTAGCGGGAGGTTCTTTAAGTACCAAGAGACCCAGTACTTC.